This T cell receptor (beta chain) was observed in a study of kidney transplant recipient with SARS-CoV-2 infection. TCRdb reprocessed the reads with MiXCR, giving one entry per CDR3 protein. Here the sample spans 200,000 to 300,000 distinct CDR3 sequences, about 30% being singletons. Trimming took 1 base from V and 3 from J; bases not matched to a gene: 14. Germline CDR1 and CDR2: DFQATT and SNEGSKA (reference sequence). The CDR3 has 18 amino acids. The sample holds many counts of this clonotype. The rearrangement uses TRBV20-1 and TRBJ1-5, with 8 positions matching TRBD1. The receptor was derived from a young adult male patient who had COVID-19 and was a kidney transplant recipient. The graft donor may have contributed some T cells. The sequencing used a blood sample, collected at baseline and between days 110 and 120 from a kidney transplant recipient. The CDR3 sequence: CSARGRGQAELNNQPQHF. CDR3 bases: TGCAGTGCTAGAGGAAGGGGACAGGCGGAATTAAACAATCAGCCCCAGCATTTT.